This is a list of T cell receptor beta chains from one sample in a study of CD8 T cells in Susac syndrome. TCRdb used MiXCR to reprocess the immunoSEQ multiplex PCR reads, holding one entry per CDR3 protein. The sample contains over 130,000 distinct CDR3 sequences, more than 85% of which appear only once. The material sequenced was CD4+ T cells from PBMCs. These receptors were taken from a human donor with Susac syndrome. The CDR3 runs from the conserved cysteine through the conserved F or W. The D gene is left open where the match is weak. Clone size is stated in some rows and not others, as once, few, many or a class when expanded.

d_call: TRBD1
v_call: TRBV18
j_call: TRBJ1-5
clone_size: .
cdr3_nt: TGTGCCAGCTCACCGATGACAGGGAGTAATCAGCCCCAGCATTTT
cdr3_aa: CASSPMTGSNQPQHF

d_call: .
v_call: TRBV4-1
j_call: TRBJ1-1
clone_size: .
cdr3_nt: TGCGCCAGCAGCCAATTTCCTCCGGGACGTATGACGGTGAACACTGAAGCTTTCTTT
cdr3_aa: CASSQFPPGRMTVNTEAFF

d_call: .
v_call: TRBV6-5
j_call: TRBJ2-3
clone_size: .
cdr3_nt: TGTGCCAGCAGGCCAAGCGGGGATACGCAGTATTTT
cdr3_aa: CASRPSGDTQYF

d_call: .
v_call: TRBV5-4
j_call: TRBJ1-2
clone_size: .
cdr3_nt: TGTGCCAGCTTACGAGCAGGGAACTATGGCTACACCTTC
cdr3_aa: CASLRAGNYGYTF

d_call: .
v_call: TRBV7-2
j_call: TRBJ1-2
clone_size: .
cdr3_nt: TGTGCCAGCAGCTCCGGGGGGTTTTGGGGCTACACCTTC
cdr3_aa: CASSSGGFWGYTF

d_call: .
v_call: TRBV7-2
j_call: TRBJ2-5
clone_size: few
cdr3_nt: TGTGCCAGCAGCTGGGACCGGCAAGAGACCCAGTACTTC
cdr3_aa: CASSWDRQETQYF

d_call: .
v_call: TRBV18
j_call: TRBJ2-4
clone_size: .
cdr3_nt: TGTGCCAGCTCACAATACAGGGATTCGATCGGGGCAGCCAAAAACATTCAGTACTTC
cdr3_aa: CASSQYRDSIGAAKNIQYF

d_call: TRBD1
v_call: TRBV28
j_call: TRBJ1-6
clone_size: .
cdr3_nt: TGTGCCAGCAGAAGGGACAGTGGGGCGTACTCCTATAATTCACCCCTCCACTTT
cdr3_aa: CASRRDSGAYSYNSPLHF

d_call: .
v_call: TRBV20-1
j_call: TRBJ2-1
clone_size: .
cdr3_nt: TGCAGTGCTAGAGATCTTAGGGTAGCGAGTTCCTACAATGAGCAGTTCTTC
cdr3_aa: CSARDLRVASSYNEQFF

d_call: .
v_call: TRBV28
j_call: TRBJ2-5
clone_size: .
cdr3_nt: TGTGCCAGCAGTTTATCGGGGGGCATGGGAGAGACCCAGTACTTC
cdr3_aa: CASSLSGGMGETQYF

d_call: .
v_call: TRBV5-4
j_call: TRBJ1-2
clone_size: .
cdr3_nt: TGTGCCAGCACCCATGGGGGTGAGAATGGCTACACCTTC
cdr3_aa: CASTHGGENGYTF

d_call: .
v_call: TRBV23-1
j_call: TRBJ2-3
clone_size: .
cdr3_nt: TGCGCCAGCAGTCAACCGGGACCCTCCACAGATACGCAGTATTTT
cdr3_aa: CASSQPGPSTDTQYF

d_call: TRBD2
v_call: TRBV19
j_call: TRBJ2-1
clone_size: .
cdr3_nt: TGTGCCAGTAGTATAGTAGGACTAGCAGTCAATGAGCAGTTCTTC
cdr3_aa: CASSIVGLAVNEQFF

d_call: .
v_call: TRBV30
j_call: TRBJ1-1
clone_size: .
cdr3_nt: TGTGCCTGGAAAAGAGACATGAACACTGAAGCTTTCTTT
cdr3_aa: CAWKRDMNTEAFF

d_call: .
v_call: TRBV9
j_call: TRBJ2-1
clone_size: .
cdr3_nt: TGTGCCAGCAGCGCCATGTACAATGAGCAGTTCTTC
cdr3_aa: CASSAMYNEQFF

d_call: .
v_call: TRBV15
j_call: TRBJ2-2
clone_size: .
cdr3_nt: TGTGCCACCAGCACCGGGACAAAAAACACCGGGGAGCTGTTTTTT
cdr3_aa: CATSTGTKNTGELFF

d_call: TRBD1
v_call: TRBV27
j_call: TRBJ1-5
clone_size: .
cdr3_nt: TGTGCCAGCAGTTTAGGGACAGGGGGCAATCAGCCCCAGCATTTT
cdr3_aa: CASSLGTGGNQPQHF

d_call: .
v_call: TRBV20-1
j_call: TRBJ2-7
clone_size: .
cdr3_nt: TGCAGTGCTAGCCGGAGGGGTCCCGACGAGCAGTACTTC
cdr3_aa: CSASRRGPDEQYF

d_call: TRBD2
v_call: TRBV2
j_call: TRBJ2-1
clone_size: .
cdr3_nt: TGTGCCAGCAGGGCTAGCGGGTACAATGAGCAGTTCTTC
cdr3_aa: CASRASGYNEQFF

d_call: TRBD2
v_call: TRBV6-2/TRBV6-3
j_call: TRBJ2-5
clone_size: .
cdr3_nt: TGTGCCAGCAGCTGGGGACTACGAGAGACCCAGTACTTC
cdr3_aa: CASSWGLRETQYF

d_call: .
v_call: TRBV11-2
j_call: TRBJ2-4
clone_size: .
cdr3_nt: TGTGCCAGCAGCTCGGACACTTCTTCTAACATTCAGTACTTC
cdr3_aa: CASSSDTSSNIQYF

d_call: .
v_call: TRBV9
j_call: TRBJ2-2
clone_size: .
cdr3_nt: TGTGCCAGCAGCGTCTTCGCGAACACCGGGGAGCTGTTTTTT
cdr3_aa: CASSVFANTGELFF

d_call: TRBD2
v_call: TRBV28
j_call: TRBJ2-7
clone_size: .
cdr3_nt: TGTGCCAGCAGTTTTCTGAGCGGGGGTACCTACGAGCAGTACTTC
cdr3_aa: CASSFLSGGTYEQYF

d_call: .
v_call: TRBV12-3/TRBV12-4
j_call: TRBJ2-7
clone_size: .
cdr3_nt: TGTGCCAGCAGTGACGACGGAGCTTCCTACGAGCAGTACTTC
cdr3_aa: CASSDDGASYEQYF

d_call: TRBD1
v_call: TRBV4-1
j_call: TRBJ1-2
clone_size: .
cdr3_nt: TGCGCCAGCAGACTGGGACAGGGAGTCGGCTACACCTTC
cdr3_aa: CASRLGQGVGYTF

d_call: .
v_call: TRBV5-1
j_call: TRBJ1-1
clone_size: .
cdr3_nt: TGCGCCAGCACCCAGTCGGGACGTATGAACACTGAAGCTTTCTTT
cdr3_aa: CASTQSGRMNTEAFF

d_call: .
v_call: TRBV2
j_call: TRBJ2-5
clone_size: .
cdr3_nt: TGTGCCAGCAGTGAAGGATTTTTGCAGACCCAGTACTTC
cdr3_aa: CASSEGFLQTQYF